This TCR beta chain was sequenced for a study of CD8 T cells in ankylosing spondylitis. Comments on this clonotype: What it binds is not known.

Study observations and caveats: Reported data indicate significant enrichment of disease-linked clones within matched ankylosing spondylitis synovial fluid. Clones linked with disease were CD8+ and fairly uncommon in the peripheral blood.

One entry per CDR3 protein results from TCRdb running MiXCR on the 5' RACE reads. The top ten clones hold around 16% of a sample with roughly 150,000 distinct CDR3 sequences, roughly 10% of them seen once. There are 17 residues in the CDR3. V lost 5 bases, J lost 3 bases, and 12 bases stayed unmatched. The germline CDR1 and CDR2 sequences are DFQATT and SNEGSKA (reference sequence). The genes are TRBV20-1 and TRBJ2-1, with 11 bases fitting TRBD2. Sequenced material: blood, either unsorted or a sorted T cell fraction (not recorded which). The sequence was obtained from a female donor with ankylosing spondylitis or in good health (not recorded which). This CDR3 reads CSAGGLAGRGIYNEQFF. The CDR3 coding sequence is TGCAGTGCTGGAGGACTAGCGGGCCGGGGGATCTACAATGAGCAGTTCTTC.